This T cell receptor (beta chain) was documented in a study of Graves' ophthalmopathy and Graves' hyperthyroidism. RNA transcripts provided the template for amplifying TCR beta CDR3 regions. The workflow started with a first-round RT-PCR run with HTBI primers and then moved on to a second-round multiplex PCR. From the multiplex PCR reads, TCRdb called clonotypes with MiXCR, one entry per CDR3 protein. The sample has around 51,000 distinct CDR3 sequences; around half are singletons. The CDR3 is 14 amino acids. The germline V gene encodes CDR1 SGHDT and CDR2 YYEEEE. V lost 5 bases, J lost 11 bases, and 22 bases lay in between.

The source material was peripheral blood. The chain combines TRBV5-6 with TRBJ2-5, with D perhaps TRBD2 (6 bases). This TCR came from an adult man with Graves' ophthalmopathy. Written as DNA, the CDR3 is TGTGCCAGCAGGCCCGGGACTTTCGTTGGGACTCAGTACTTC. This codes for CASRPGTFVGTQYF. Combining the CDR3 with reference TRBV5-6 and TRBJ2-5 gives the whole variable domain DAGVTQSPTHLIKTRGQQVTLRCSPKSGHDTVSWYQQALGQGPQFIFQYYEEEERQRGNFPDRFSGHQFPNYSSELNVNALLLGDSALYLCASRPGTFVGTQYFGPGTRLLVL.